Listed here is a single T cell receptor beta chain. Its specificity is unknown. The sample belongs to a study of CD8 T cells in Susac syndrome. Regarding the study as a whole: It was acknowledged in the study that its TCR sequencing and HLA analysis involved a relatively small number of individuals.

Sequencing of TCR beta was performed on blood CD8+ T cells and on blood CD4+ T cells. Isolation of CD8+ and CD4+ T cells was performed negatively, whereas enrichment of TEMRA cells was done by FACS. This CDR3 spans 14 amino acids. Trimming took 7 bases from V and 1 from J; bases not matched to a gene: 6. Germline V gene lookup returns CDR1 LNHDA and CDR2 SQIVND (reference sequence). Reverse transcription used roughly 0.45 to 1 ug RNA and random hexamers. Amplification of the TCR beta CDR3 was carried out by immunoSEQ multiplex PCR, which spanned a total of 54 Vbeta and 13 Jbeta segments. TCRdb ran MiXCR on the immunoSEQ multiplex PCR reads and lists one entry per CDR3 protein. The sample holds 90,000 to 150,000 distinct CDR3 sequences, roughly 92% seen once.

This chain uses TRBV19 with TRBJ1-1, with 7 bases lining up with TRBD1. The source of this sequence is a human donor in good health. Sequenced: CD8+ T cells from PBMCs. The CDR3 reads CASTRQGWNTEAFF. CDR3 sequence (DNA): TGTGCCAGTACTAGACAGGGATGGAACACTGAAGCTTTCTTT.